Below, 30 T cell receptor beta chains from the same sample are listed, as sequenced in a study of blood T cells in healthy people across ages. The authors ran a second PCR of 7 to 11 cycles using a sample-barcoded 5' primer and a J-beta primer mix. TCRdb re-called the 5' RACE reads with MiXCR, one entry per CDR3 protein. This sample carries approximately 730,000 distinct CDR3 sequences, roughly two fifths of them seen once, and the ten largest clones take 20% to 25%. The sequenced material came from blood. These receptors all stem from a woman in her sixties in good health.

The sample holds a few counts of this clonotype. V and J are TRBV7-2 and TRBJ2-5, with 7 positions matching TRBD1. Gene TRBJ2-7 matches the end of the DNA better, so the J call may be wrong. CDR1 is SGHTA and CDR2 is FQGNSA in the germline V gene. This CDR3 spans 12 amino acids. This CDR3 reads CASSSHRGEQYF. The CDR3 region has the DNA TGTGCCAGCAGCTCTCACAGGGGCGAGCAGTACTTC.

This clonotype has ten or more counts. The rearrangement joins TRBV7-2 to TRBJ2-7, with D perhaps matching TRBD1 or TRBD2 (5 bases each). Germline V lookup: CDR1 SGHTA, CDR2 FQGNSA. The V and J ends lost 7 bases and 0 bases respectively, with 19 bases between them. The CDR3 has 16 residues. CDR3: CASTRQGAESSYEQYF. The DNA of the CDR3 is TGTGCCAGCACCCGCCAGGGAGCGGAGAGCTCCTACGAGCAGTACTTC.

This clonotype was recorded a few times. The chain joins TRBV5-6 to TRBJ2-7; 7 bases are shared with TRBD1. V shed 2 bases and J 3 bases; nucleotides not matched to a gene: 5. CDR1 and CDR2 (germline): SGHDT, YYEEEE. The CDR3 consists of 14 residues. CDR3 coding DNA: TGTGCCAGCAGCTTCGACAGGGTTTTCTACGAGCAGTACTTC. This sequence encodes CASSFDRVFYEQYF.

The sample holds a few counts of this clonotype. This chain uses TRBV11-3 with TRBJ2-1, with 9 bases that match TRBD2. This CDR3 region has 15 residues. V was clipped by 2 bases and J by 6 bases; unmatched bases: 5. The germline V gene has CDR1 SGHNT and CDR2 YENEEA. The CDR3 here is CASSLMASGANEQFF. CDR3 nucleotides: TGTGCCAGCAGCTTAATGGCTAGCGGGGCCAATGAGCAGTTCTTC.

CDR3 in DNA: TGTGCCAGCATCCTGACAGGGGGGGGACAGCCCCAGCATTTT. It encodes CASILTGGGQPQHF. The chain links TRBV6-1 to TRBJ1-5; 9 bases are shared with TRBD1. CDR3 length equals 14 residues. Trimming cost V 7 bases and J 7 bases; bases outside gene matches: 8. Germline CDR1 reads MNHNS; CDR2 reads SASEGT.

The chain is built from TRBV25-1 and TRBJ2-7; D gene unclear. The assigned J gene may be wrong: the sequence end matches TRBJ2-5 better. CDR3 length equals 15 residues. Germline loops: CDR1 MGHDK, CDR2 SYGVNS. CDR3 nucleotide sequence: TGTGCCAGCAGTGGCTCGGGCGCCTTGGGAGAGACCCAGTACTTC. Its protein product is CASSGSGALGETQYF.

This chain uses TRBV19 with TRBJ2-3; D assignment may be TRBD1 or TRBD2 (5 bases each). Between the trimmed V and J ends, which lost 5 bases and 10 bases, there was a span of 19 bases. From germline, CDR1 is LNHDA and CDR2 SQIVND (reference sequence). This CDR3 comprises 14 residues. CDR3 DNA sequence: TGTGCCAGTAGTGAGGGTCCAGGGTTGGATGCGCAGTATTTT. Residues: CASSEGPGLDAQYF.

This chain joins TRBV7-6 and TRBJ2-3; D not resolved. Trimming pared 1 base from V and 3 bases from J, leaving 11 bases between. Germline V gives CDR1 SGHVS, CDR2 FNYEAQ. This CDR3 has 15 amino acids. The CDR3, as DNA: TGTGCCAGCAGCTTAGGGCAGAGAAGAACAGATACGCAGTATTTT. Translating it yields CASSLGQRRTDTQYF.

V gene TRBV5-1 combines with J gene TRBJ2-5; 10 nucleotides agree with TRBD1. With 4 bases clipped from V and 5 bases from J, the junction kept 8 bases outside the gene matches. The length of the CDR3 is 15 residues. The germline V gene has CDR1 SGHRS and CDR2 YFSETQ. The CDR3 is CASSTTTGGAETQYF. The DNA for the CDR3 is TGCGCCAGCAGCACCACGACAGGGGGCGCGGAGACCCAGTACTTC.

This chain links TRBV7-9 with TRBJ2-5, with D hard to call. The end of the DNA is better explained by TRBJ2-7, so the J call may be wrong. Germline loops: CDR1 SEHNR, CDR2 FQNEAQ (reference sequence). This CDR3 contains 13 residues. The CDR3 bases are TGTGCCAGCAGCTTAGGTTCTGTGGACGAGCAGTACTTC. Translation: CASSLGSVDEQYF.

CDR3 in amino acids: CASSYQGASYFSAGVASYNEQYF. The CDR3 DNA follows: TGTGCCAGCAGTTACCAGGGGGCTTCTTATTTTTCGGCGGGAGTCGCGTCCTACAATGAGCAGTACTTC. The V and J genes are TRBV6-2 or TRBV6-3 and TRBJ2-7, with a weak D call TRBD1 (8 bases). The V end was cut by 2 bases, the J end by 7 bases, with 42 bases between. The germline gives CDR1 MNHEY, CDR2 SVGEGT. The CDR3 extends over 23 amino acids.

J is TRBJ1-2 and V is TRBV20-1; D is undetermined. Germline CDR1 is DFQATT and CDR2 is SNEGSKA (reference sequence). CDR3 length equals 10 residues. Trimming stripped 4 bases from V and 6 bases from J, with 6 bases between. The CDR3 reads CSATGNGYTF. CDR3 DNA sequence: TGCAGTGCTACGGGGAATGGCTACACCTTC.

The chain uses TRBV2 and TRBJ2-7, with D possibly TRBD1 on 5 matching bases. This CDR3 contains 11 residues. The germline gives CDR1 SNHLY, CDR2 FYNNEI. V gave up 9 bases and J gave up 5 bases, with 11 bases separating them. CDR3 in DNA: TGTGCCAGTCGACAGTCCCACGAGCAGTACTTC. It translates to CASRQSHEQYF.

The V and J genes are TRBV4-2 and TRBJ1-1, with 9 bases fitting TRBD1. CDR1 and CDR2 from the germline V gene are LGHNA and YNFKEQ. Trimming took 5 bases from V and 3 from J; bases not matched to a gene: 1. This CDR3 contains 13 residues. CDR3 in amino acids: CASSDRGYTEAFF. CDR3 nucleotides: TGTGCCAGCAGCGACAGGGGGTACACTGAAGCTTTCTTT.

This clonotype showed up many times. The V call is TRBV28, the J call TRBJ2-5, with TRBD1 matching over 7 bases. J was trimmed by 4 bases and V by 6 bases; bases with no gene match: 11. The CDR3 is 15 amino acids. Germline V gene sequence: CDR1 MDHEN, CDR2 SYDVKM. CDR3 region: CASSPRGTERETQYF. The CDR3 nucleotides read TGTGCCAGCAGCCCCAGGGGGACCGAGCGAGAGACCCAGTACTTC.

A few counts support this clonotype. This chain uses TRBV6-2 or TRBV6-3 with TRBJ1-2; D is perhaps TRBD1 (5 bases). V shed 6 bases and J shed 0 bases, with 14 bases lying between them. The V gene's germline CDR1 is MNHEY and CDR2 SVGEGT. The CDR3 spans 15 residues. This CDR3 is CASSFGGGPNYGYTF. Written as DNA, the CDR3 is TGTGCCAGCAGCTTCGGCGGGGGACCTAACTATGGCTACACCTTC.

This sequence joins TRBV4-1 and TRBJ2-7, with TRBD2 matching over 7 bases. The germline V gene encodes CDR1 MGHRA and CDR2 YSYEKL. This CDR3 is built from 14 residues. V lost 0 bases to trimming and J lost 3 bases; unmatched junction nucleotides: 2. CDR3 DNA sequence: TGCGCCAGCAGCCAAGATGGGACTAACTACGAGCAGTACTTC. Its protein product is CASSQDGTNYEQYF.

The chain employs TRBV6-5 and TRBJ2-3; D is undetermined. The V end lost 2 bases, the J end lost 6 bases, and 12 bases lay between the germline ends. Per the germline V gene, CDR1 is MNHEY and CDR2 is SVGAGI. This CDR3 has 14 residues. CDR3 coding DNA: TGTGCCAGCAGTTACGGCAGTGGTGGGGATACGCAGTATTTT. This codes for CASSYGSGGDTQYF.

This clonotype was detected only a few times. V usage is TRBV24-1 and J usage is TRBJ2-3; TRBD2 aligns across 10 bases. CDR1 and CDR2 (germline): KGHDR, SFDVKD. The CDR3 runs 14 residues. Trimming cost V 6 bases and J 5 bases; bases outside gene matches: 4. This CDR3 reads CATSPSGGVDTQYF. Here the CDR3 DNA reads TGTGCCACCAGTCCGAGCGGGGGGGTAGATACGCAGTATTTT.

Only a few counts were recorded for this clonotype. The J gene is TRBJ2-1, the V gene TRBV24-1; TRBD2 aligns across 14 bases. The CDR3 sequence is 17 residues long. Trimming took 3 bases from V and 4 from J; bases not matched to a gene: 4. Germline V CDR1 and CDR2: KGHDR, SFDVKD. CDR3 sequence (DNA): TGTGCCACCAGTGATCATGGGACTAGCGGGAGATACAATGAGCAGTTCTTC. It is translated as CATSDHGTSGRYNEQFF.

This clonotype was counted many times. The genes are TRBV13 and TRBJ1-2; D may be TRBD1 (5 bases). Germline V lookup: CDR1 PRHDT, CDR2 FYEKMQ (reference sequence). CDR3 length: 15 residues. Trimming pared 0 bases from V and 2 bases from J, leaving 10 bases between. CDR3 sequence (DNA): TGTGCCAGCAGCTTAGGAGGGGTATCCAACTATGGCTACACCTTC. Its translation: CASSLGGVSNYGYTF.

This clonotype was observed a handful of times. The chain has TRBV20-1 and TRBJ1-6, with D possibly matching TRBD1 (5 bases). CDR1 is DFQATT, CDR2 SNEGSKA, per germline (reference sequence). CDR3 length equals 15 residues. V was shortened by 2 bases and J by 8 bases, with 16 bases between the two germline ends. The CDR3 DNA follows: TGCAGTGCTAGACCGAGGGCGCAGGGTCATTCACCCCTCCACTTT. Translation: CSARPRAQGHSPLHF.

The chain employs TRBV2 and TRBJ2-1; 9 positions match TRBD2. V was clipped by 7 bases and J by 4 bases; unmatched bases: 8. CDR1 is SNHLY, CDR2 FYNNEI, per germline. This CDR3 region has 15 residues. The CDR3 loop is CASIGRRGGYNEQFF. In DNA form, the CDR3 reads TGTGCCAGCATCGGTCGGCGGGGGGGGTACAATGAGCAGTTCTTC.

The rearrangement uses TRBV5-1 and TRBJ2-5; D remains unclear. Germline V gene sequence: CDR1 SGHRS, CDR2 YFSETQ. V was pared by 1 base and J by 1 base, with 8 bases between. The CDR3 contains 14 residues. This CDR3 is CASSLIEAQETQYF. The CDR3 DNA sequence: TGCGCCAGCAGCTTGATCGAGGCCCAAGAGACCCAGTACTTC.

Regarding this clonotype: A much larger clonotype is one base distant, so this may be a read error. The chain is built from TRBV7-2 and TRBJ2-7, with 9 bases lining up with TRBD1. The J call may be in error: the DNA end matches TRBJ2-5 better. The germline V gene has CDR1 SGHTA and CDR2 FQGNSA. The CDR3 is 13 amino acids. CDR3 coding DNA: TGTGCCAGCAGCTCCGGACAGGGGAAGACCCAGTACTTC. Its translation: CASSSGQGKTQYF.

With regard to this clonotype: A much larger clone lies one base from this, so it may be a read error. V usage is TRBV2 and J usage is TRBJ1-1; TRBD1 agrees at 7 bases. CDR1 and CDR2 from the germline V gene are SNHLY and FYNNEI. The V segment lost 7 bases and the J segment 1 base; nucleotides outside the gene matches: 9. This CDR3 has 15 amino acids. The DNA for the CDR3 is TGTGCCAGCAAGAATGGAGGACAGGCGAACACTGAAGCTTTCTTT. This sequence encodes CASKNGGQANTEAFF. The full variable domain, in which reference TRBV2 and TRBJ1-1 provide the parts outside the CDR3, is EPEVTQTPSHQVTQMGQEVILRCVPISNHLYFYWYRQILGQKVEFLVSFYNNEISEKSEIFDDQFSVERPDGSNFTLKIRSTKLEDSAMYFCASKNGGQANTEAFFGQGTRLTVV.

The chain carries TRBV7-3 and TRBJ2-1; D is perhaps TRBD1 (6 bases). In germline, CDR1 is SGHTA, CDR2 FQGTGA. Between the trimmed V and J ends, which lost 3 bases and 8 bases, there was a span of 11 bases. The CDR3 spans 13 residues. CDR3 region: CASSFKGEDEQFF. The CDR3 nucleotides are TGTGCCAGCAGCTTTAAGGGGGAAGATGAGCAGTTCTTC. Full variable domain (missing parts from reference TRBV7-3 and TRBJ2-1): GAGVSQTPSNKVTEKGKYVELRCDPISGHTALYWYRQSLGQGPEFLIYFQGTGAADDSGLPNDRFFAVRPEGSVSTLKIQRTERGDSAVYLCASSFKGEDEQFFGPGTRLTVL.

This clonotype has a handful of counts. Since a much larger clone is just one base distant, this may be a read error. This sequence joins TRBV5-5 and TRBJ2-5, with TRBD2 matching over 8 bases. There are 15 residues in the CDR3. Losses at the gene ends were 3 bases for V and 11 bases for J; bases not matched to a gene: 15. Germline loops: CDR1 SGHKS, CDR2 YYEKEE (reference sequence). The CDR3 region has the DNA TGTGCCAGCAGCTCCTCGGGGGGGTGGCTCGATGAGCAGTACTTC. It translates to CASSSSGGWLDEQYF.

This chain uses TRBV6-6 with TRBJ2-3; D not certain. CDR1 and CDR2 (germline): MNHNY, SVGAGI (reference sequence). The CDR3 runs 13 residues. The ends were cut back, 5 bases at V and 6 bases at J, with 12 bases in the middle. CDR3 region: CASSDQGSDTQYF. For the CDR3, the DNA is TGTGCCAGCAGTGACCAAGGCTCCGATACGCAGTATTTT.

This clonotype showed up just a few times. The chain has TRBV27 and TRBJ2-7, with 10 bases matching TRBD2. The germline V gene encodes CDR1 MNHEY and CDR2 SMNVEV (reference sequence). V shed 3 bases, J shed 1 base, and the junction held 6 bases outside the gene matches. This CDR3 is built from 16 residues. The CDR3 is CASSFTLAGVSYEQYF. CDR3 nucleotide sequence: TGTGCCAGCAGTTTTACGCTAGCGGGAGTATCCTACGAGCAGTACTTC.